The 11 T cell receptor beta chains in this list originate from one sample, sequenced in a study of blood T cells in healthy people across ages. Primers used in a second PCR of about 6 to 11 cycles were a sample-barcoded 5' primer and a J-beta primer mix. TCRdb analysed the 5' RACE reads with MiXCR anew, one entry per CDR3 protein. The sample has about 720,000 distinct CDR3 sequences, just under 25% seen once. These data also featured in a second study, about T cells of mothers and their children.

Sequences were obtained from blood. These receptors all come from a boy between 10 and 17 years old in good health.

This clonotype was counted between two and nine times. The chain combines TRBV29-1 with TRBJ2-7, with D maybe TRBD1 (6 bases). There are 14 residues in the CDR3. Germline-derived CDR1 and CDR2 are SQVTM and ANQGSEA. With 6 bases removed from V and 2 bases from J, the gap between germline ends came to 17 bases. CDR3 coding DNA: TGCAGCGTCACCGAGGGGGACCCTACCTACGAGCAGTACTTC. It translates to CSVTEGDPTYEQYF.

The chain joins TRBV6-5 to TRBJ2-7; 7 bases align to TRBD1. The ends lost 2 bases at V and 7 bases at J; junction bases unmatched: 8. Germline lookup yields CDR1 MNHEY and CDR2 SVGAGI. CDR3 size: 14 residues. CDR3 in amino acids: CASSYEQGLEEQYF. As DNA, the CDR3 is TGTGCCAGCAGTTACGAACAGGGGTTGGAAGAGCAGTACTTC.

This clonotype has just a few counts. The chain joins TRBV7-3 to TRBJ2-2, with 8 nucleotides matching TRBD1. The germline V gene has CDR1 SGHTA and CDR2 FQGTGA. Trimming at V came to 5 bases and at J to 0 bases, leaving 2 bases not matched to a gene. The CDR3 has 15 amino acids. CDR3 sequence: CASSLDRANTGELFF. In DNA, the CDR3 is TGTGCCAGCAGCCTGGACAGGGCGAACACCGGGGAGCTGTTTTTT.

J is TRBJ2-3 and V is TRBV2, with 8 bases identical to TRBD1. The J call may be faulty, since TRBJ1-5 better matches the DNA end. The CDR3 contains 16 residues. CDR1 is SNHLY, CDR2 FYNNEI, per germline. CDR3 DNA: TGTGCCAGCAGGCACCTCGGACAGGGTGGAACAGATACGCAGCATTTT. Translated, it gives CASRHLGQGGTDTQHF.

This clonotype has a handful of counts. CDR3 amino acids: CASTAPGLAGYEQYF. The CDR3 nucleotides are TGTGCCAGCACCGCGCCGGGACTTGCTGGCTACGAGCAGTACTTC. V and J are TRBV27 and TRBJ2-7; TRBD2 might be the D (6 bases). This CDR3 has 15 residues. Germline V gene sequence: CDR1 MNHEY, CDR2 SMNVEV (reference sequence). V dropped 7 bases and J dropped 3 bases, with 19 bases sitting between them.

The CDR3 sequence: CASSFRRQGGGQPQHF. The CDR3 bases are TGTGCCAGCAGTTTCAGAAGACAGGGGGGGGGTCAGCCCCAGCATTTT. The V and J genes are TRBV27 and TRBJ1-5, with 9 bases lining up with TRBD1. CDR3 length equals 16 residues. Germline values: CDR1 MNHEY, CDR2 SMNVEV (reference sequence). J was trimmed by 6 bases and V by 3 bases; bases with no gene match: 9.

V and J are TRBV20-1 and TRBJ1-3; tentatively, D is TRBD1 (5 bases). This CDR3 is 16 amino acids long. Deletions cut 0 bases from V and 0 bases from J, with 12 bases between. The germline V gene encodes CDR1 DFQATT and CDR2 SNEGSKA (reference sequence). DNA of the CDR3: TGCAGTGCTAGAGATCCAGGGCCCAACTCTGGAAACACCATATATTTT. It yields the protein CSARDPGPNSGNTIYF.

This rearrangement joins TRBV7-2 to TRBJ2-5; perhaps TRBD2 as D (5 bases). Trimming shortened V by 4 bases and J by 3 bases, and 9 bases separated the two germline ends. The CDR3 runs 13 residues. Germline-derived CDR1 and CDR2 are SGHTA and FQGNSA. The CDR3 DNA is TGTGCCAGCAGCTGGACTTATGAAGAGACCCAGTACTTC. Protein product: CASSWTYEETQYF.

There are a few counts of this clonotype. The V and J genes are TRBV7-8 and TRBJ2-5; D possibly uses TRBD1 or TRBD2 (6 bases each). CDR1 is SGHVS, CDR2 FQNEAQ, per germline. Trimming removed 7 bases from V and 1 base from J, with 16 bases in between. This CDR3 comprises 15 residues. CDR3 nucleotide sequence: TGTGCCAGCAAGTGGGGGGCGGGGATCCAAGAGACCCAGTACTTC. Amino acids: CASKWGAGIQETQYF.

The chain uses TRBV5-4 and TRBJ2-3; 7 bases agree with TRBD2. Trimming took 4 bases from V and 0 from J; bases not matched to a gene: 5. Germline V lookup: CDR1 SGHNT, CDR2 YYREEE (reference sequence). The CDR3 runs 15 residues. CDR3 in DNA: TGTGCCAGCAGCCCAGGGACTATTAGCACAGATACGCAGTATTTT. Translation gives CASSPGTISTDTQYF.

The genes are TRBV12-3 or TRBV12-4 and TRBJ1-2; no clear D. V dropped 3 bases and J dropped 4 bases, with 9 bases sitting between them. This CDR3 contains 13 residues. CDR3 amino acids: CASSFGELYGYTF. The CDR3 nucleotides read TGTGCCAGCAGTTTTGGTGAACTCTATGGCTACACCTTC.